One sample yielded the 31 T cell receptor beta chains listed below, sequenced in a study of read filtering for tumor transcriptome and immune sequencing. Molecular barcoded adaptors covering alpha/delta and beta/gamma chains were used on about 0.4 ug RNA. TCRdb re-derived calls from the reads in MiXCR, one entry per CDR3 protein. The data hold tens of thousands of distinct CDR3 sequences, with approximately 15% observed a single time. Sequenced material: a population of CD138-negative cells sorted from bone marrow. The receptors stem from a donor at least 40 years old with multiple myeloma.

This clonotype has a handful of counts. This may stem from a read error, because a much larger clone lies one nucleotide away. The J gene is TRBJ2-6, the V gene TRBV4-1; tentatively, D is TRBD2 (6 bases). This CDR3 spans 17 amino acids. The germline V gene encodes CDR1 MGHRA and CDR2 YSYEKL. The CDR3 spells CASSPRSAGSGANVLAF. The CDR3 bases are TGCGCCAGCAGCCCCCGGAGCGCGGGGTCTGGGGCCAACGTCCTGGCTTTC.

This clonotype was found many times. The gene calls are TRBV27 and TRBJ2-7; 7 bases fit TRBD1. The CDR3 sequence is 15 residues long. CDR1 is MNHEY, CDR2 SMNVEV, per germline (reference sequence). Trimming took 6 bases from V and 2 from J; bases not matched to a gene: 10. CDR3 sequence: CASRHRPQGTYEQYF. DNA for the CDR3: TGTGCCAGCAGGCACCGGCCACAGGGGACCTACGAGCAGTACTTC.

This clonotype was observed many times. The chain combines TRBV7-9 with TRBJ1-1; 11 positions agree with TRBD1. The germline V gene has CDR1 SEHNR and CDR2 FQNEAQ (reference sequence). This CDR3 comprises 16 residues. The ends lost 5 bases at V and 0 bases at J; junction bases unmatched: 5. The CDR3 bases are TGTGCCAGCAGCCTGGACAGGGGGCGGTTGAACACTGAAGCTTTCTTT. The encoded protein is CASSLDRGRLNTEAFF.

By proportion, this clonotype is medium-sized. V and J are TRBV10-1 and TRBJ1-5, with TRBD1 matching over 7 bases. There are 17 residues in the CDR3. The trim removed 6 bases at V and 0 bases at J, leaving 11 bases unmatched. Germline CDR1 reads WNHNN; CDR2 reads SYGVQD (reference sequence). The CDR3 loop is CASRGDRKKYSNQPQHF. CDR3 in DNA: TGCGCCAGCAGGGGGGACAGAAAAAAATATAGCAATCAGCCCCAGCATTTT.

With regard to this clonotype: One base away lies a much larger clone, so this may be a sequencing read error. The rearrangement links TRBV11-3 to TRBJ2-7; the D is unclear. Looked up from germline, CDR1 is SGHNT and CDR2 is YENEEA. The CDR3 has 12 amino acids. V was cut by 4 bases and J by 0 bases, with 4 bases left in between. CDR3 sequence: CASSSRSYEQYF. The CDR3 DNA follows: TGTGCCAGCAGCTCCCGCTCCTACGAGCAGTACTTC.

This clonotype has ten or more counts. CDR3 sequence: CASSLSAGGGYTF. CDR3 sequence (DNA): TGTGCCAGCAGTTTATCCGCAGGGGGCGGCTACACCTTC. The chain employs TRBV27 and TRBJ1-2; TRBD1 agrees at 8 bases. J was trimmed by 8 bases and V by 0 bases; bases with no gene match: 2. CDR3 length: 13 residues. Per the germline V gene, CDR1 is MNHEY and CDR2 is SMNVEV (reference sequence).

This clonotype was recorded many times. The CDR3 sequence: CASSLVGMHNEQFF. CDR3 coding DNA: TGTGCCAGCAGCTTAGTGGGTATGCACAATGAGCAGTTCTTC. V is TRBV6-5 and J is TRBJ2-1; D gene uncertain. The germline CDR1 and CDR2 sequences are MNHEY and SVGAGI. V gave up 6 bases and J gave up 5 bases, with 14 bases separating them. The CDR3 sequence is 14 residues long.

The chain combines TRBV29-1 with TRBJ2-7; no reliable D call. The germline gives CDR1 SQVTM, CDR2 ANQGSEA. With 4 bases removed from V and 1 base from J, the gap between germline ends came to 14 bases. There are 14 residues in the CDR3. CDR3 DNA: TGCAGCGTTGCGCTGCCGAATCCTTCCTACGAGCAGTACTTC. Its translation is CSVALPNPSYEQYF.

Details on this clonotype: This may arise from a read error, as a much more abundant clone is one base away. The chain joins TRBV20-1 to TRBJ2-1; D is possibly TRBD1 or TRBD2 (7 bases each). The CDR3 runs to 13 residues. Germline-derived CDR1 and CDR2 are DFQATT and SNEGSKA (reference sequence). DNA of the CDR3: TGCAGTGCTAGTGTGTCAGGGGGGGACGAGCCGTTCTTC. Translation: CSASVSGGDEPFF.

Regarding this clonotype: With a much larger clone just one base away, this may be a read error. This rearrangement joins TRBV29-1 to TRBJ2-3, with a possible D match to TRBD1 (7 bases). The ends were cut back, 4 bases at V and 6 bases at J, with 14 bases in the middle. Germline CDR1 reads SQVTM; CDR2 reads ANQGSEA. This CDR3 has 13 amino acids. As DNA, the CDR3 is TGCAGCGTTGCGGAGGGGGCAAGGGATACGCAGTATTTT. It specifies CSVAEGARDTQYF.

This clonotype was seen ten or more times. This chain joins TRBV28 and TRBJ2-3; D unclear. Trimming removed 7 bases from V and 4 bases from J, with 12 bases in between. The length of the CDR3 is 13 residues. Looked up from germline, CDR1 is MDHEN and CDR2 is SYDVKM. In DNA form, the CDR3 reads TGTGCCAGCAACCACCTACCGGCAGATACGCAGTATTTT. The encoded protein is CASNHLPADTQYF. The variable domain in full, completed from reference TRBV28 and TRBJ2-3, reads DVKVTQSSRYLVKRTGEKVFLECVQDMDHENMFWYRQDPGLGLRLIYFSYDVKMKEKGDIPEGYSVSREKKERFSLILESASTNQTSMYLCASNHLPADTQYFGPGTRLTVL.

Remarks on this clonotype: Given a much more abundant clone one base away, this may be a read error. This chain connects TRBV20-1 to TRBJ2-1; TRBD2 agrees at 12 bases. The germline V gene encodes CDR1 DFQATT and CDR2 SNEGSKA (reference sequence). The CDR3 runs to 16 residues. CDR3: CSARTLAGGSYNGQFF. In DNA form, the CDR3 reads TGCAGTGCTAGAACCCTAGCGGGGGGGTCCTACAATGGGCAGTTCTTC.

This clonotype occurred many times. The genes are TRBV7-3 and TRBJ1-5; unclear D gene. The length of the CDR3 is 15 residues. V was trimmed by 5 bases and J by 7 bases, leaving 18 bases between them. CDR1 and CDR2 (germline): SGHTA, FQGTGA. The CDR3 loop reads CASSTLGESSQPQHF. The DNA of the CDR3 is TGTGCCAGCAGCACCCTAGGAGAGAGCTCCCAGCCCCAGCATTTT.

The sample holds many counts of this clonotype. The chain has TRBV5-1 and TRBJ2-7; 7 nucleotides match TRBD1. Germline V CDR1 and CDR2: SGHRS, YFSETQ. With 4 bases clipped from V and 3 bases from J, the junction kept 1 base outside the gene matches. The CDR3 runs to 12 residues. Here the CDR3 reads CASSRDSYEQYF. For the CDR3, the DNA is TGCGCCAGCAGCAGGGACAGCTACGAGCAGTACTTC. Variable domain in full (rest from reference TRBV5-1 and TRBJ2-7): KAGVTQTPRYLIKTRGQQVTLSCSPISGHRSVSWYQQTPGQGLQFLFEYFSETQRNKGNFPGRFSGRQFSNSRSEMNVSTLELGDSALYLCASSRDSYEQYFGPGTRLTVT.

In its sample, this clonotype was seen many times. The V gene is TRBV29-1, the J gene TRBJ2-5, with unresolved D. Germline V gene lookup returns CDR1 SQVTM and CDR2 ANQGSEA. Trimming took off 5 bases at V and 0 bases at J, with 19 bases between the two ends. The CDR3 has 16 residues. The CDR3 is CSVPIVQMGYQETQYF. The CDR3 coding sequence is TGCAGCGTTCCCATCGTGCAAATGGGCTACCAAGAGACCCAGTACTTC.

This clonotype was seen more than once but under ten times. The V and J genes are TRBV11-2 and TRBJ2-7; a weak D match, TRBD2 (8 bases). Germline loops: CDR1 SGHAT, CDR2 FQNNGV. V was shortened by 5 bases and J by 7 bases, with 27 bases between the two germline ends. This CDR3 region has 17 residues. CDR3: CASSLRHQGLGGREQYF. The CDR3, as DNA: TGTGCCAGCAGCCTGCGCCATCAGGGACTAGGGGGCCGGGAGCAGTACTTC.

This clonotype was picked up many times. This rearrangement joins TRBV18 to TRBJ2-4; 12 nucleotides match TRBD2. With V trimmed by 3 bases and J by 6 bases, 6 bases remained unmatched. Germline V lookup: CDR1 KGHSH, CDR2 LQKENI. The CDR3 spans 16 residues. The CDR3 loop is CASSPALTSGGNIQYF. The CDR3 nucleotides read TGTGCCAGCTCACCCGCTCTGACTAGCGGGGGAAACATTCAGTACTTC.

Many counts were recorded for this clonotype. The rearrangement joins TRBV5-1 to TRBJ2-2; TRBD1 matches at 10 bases. V lost 4 bases, J lost 3 bases, and 3 bases stayed unmatched. Per the germline V gene, CDR1 is SGHRS and CDR2 is YFSETQ. The CDR3 consists of 15 residues. CDR3 sequence: CASSPGQGYTGELFF. CDR3 in DNA: TGCGCCAGCAGCCCGGGACAGGGGTACACCGGGGAGCTGTTTTTT. Filled out from reference TRBV5-1 and TRBJ2-2, the complete variable domain reads KAGVTQTPRYLIKTRGQQVTLSCSPISGHRSVSWYQQTPGQGLQFLFEYFSETQRNKGNFPGRFSGRQFSNSRSEMNVSTLELGDSALYLCASSPGQGYTGELFFGEGSRLTVL.

CDR3 coding DNA: TGCGGCTCGGGACAGAAAGAGACCCAGTACTTC. It specifies CGSGQKETQYF. The chain uses TRBV29-1 and TRBJ2-5, with 7 bases matching TRBD1. The CDR3 has 11 residues. Germline loops: CDR1 SQVTM, CDR2 ANQGSEA.

This clonotype was detected ten times or more. The chain carries TRBV3-1 and TRBJ1-2, with D possibly TRBD1 on 5 matching bases. In germline, CDR1 is LGHDT, CDR2 YNNKEL (reference sequence). The CDR3 has 15 residues. The V and J ends lost 3 bases and 4 bases respectively, with 15 bases between them. CDR3 sequence: CASSHLGAETYGYTF. CDR3 coding DNA: TGTGCCAGCAGCCATCTTGGGGCGGAAACCTATGGCTACACCTTC.

This clonotype was detected many times. The V and J genes are TRBV29-1 and TRBJ2-5, with D tentatively TRBD2 (5 bases). V gave up 2 bases and J gave up 5 bases, with 12 bases separating them. Per germline, CDR1 SQVTM and CDR2 ANQGSEA. This CDR3 contains 13 residues. CDR3 protein: CSVEFGGLETQYF. CDR3 nucleotide sequence: TGCAGCGTTGAATTTGGAGGTTTGGAGACCCAGTACTTC.

This clonotype rates as medium-sized. The chain employs TRBV7-6 and TRBJ2-7, with D perhaps matching TRBD1 (6 bases). Germline V CDR1 and CDR2: SGHVS, FNYEAQ. Trimming pared 5 bases from V and 2 bases from J, leaving 19 bases between. The CDR3 has 16 amino acids. The CDR3 loop is CASSPTLGDKTYEQYF. As DNA, the CDR3 is TGTGCCAGCAGCCCCACCCTGGGGGACAAAACCTACGAGCAGTACTTC.

This clonotype was picked up many times. The rearrangement joins TRBV11-2 to TRBJ1-4; possibly TRBD1 for D (5 bases). Germline assignment: CDR1 SGHAT and CDR2 FQNNGV. The CDR3 runs to 14 residues. The V end was cut by 5 bases, the J end by 8 bases, with 15 bases between. The CDR3 region has the DNA TGTGCCAGCAGCCCAACCGGGACCGAAGAAAAACTGTTTTTT. Amino acid sequence: CASSPTGTEEKLFF.

V usage is TRBV3-1 and J usage is TRBJ2-3; no reliable D call. V lost 0 bases and J lost 6, with 16 bases in between. Germline V CDR1 and CDR2: LGHDT, YNNKEL (reference sequence). The CDR3 runs to 16 residues. CDR3 loop: CASSQEWAPSSDTQYF. In DNA form, the CDR3 reads TGTGCCAGCAGCCAAGAGTGGGCGCCTAGTTCTGATACGCAGTATTTT.

A few counts support this clonotype. CDR3 sequence: CASTSGRIETDTQYF. The DNA for the CDR3 is TGTGCCAGTACTAGCGGGAGAATCGAAACAGATACGCAGTATTTT. V is TRBV28 and J is TRBJ2-3, with 11 nucleotides matching TRBD2. Losses at the gene ends were 9 bases for V and 3 bases for J; bases not matched to a gene: 8. CDR3 length equals 15 residues. The germline gives CDR1 MDHEN, CDR2 SYDVKM.

The rearrangement links TRBV12-3 or TRBV12-4 to TRBJ2-2, with a weak D call TRBD1 (5 bases). Trimming took 3 bases from V and 1 from J, leaving 15 bases between them. The CDR3 runs 17 residues. CDR3 residues: CASSFGRGAVNTGELFF. Here the CDR3 DNA reads TGTGCCAGCAGTTTTGGAAGGGGCGCTGTGAACACCGGGGAGCTGTTTTTT.

This clonotype was observed a handful of times. A much larger clone differs by one base, so this may be a read error. The chain is built from TRBV28 and TRBJ2-5, with 10 positions matching TRBD2. Germline CDR1 reads MDHEN; CDR2 reads SYDVKM. With 6 bases clipped from V and 5 bases from J, the junction kept 6 bases outside the gene matches. This CDR3 spans 14 amino acids. The chain's CDR3 is CASSELAGFETQYF. The CDR3 region has the DNA TGTGCCAGCAGCGAACTAGCGGGGTTCGAGACCCAGTACTTC. Full variable domain (rest looked up from reference TRBV28 and TRBJ2-5): DVKVTQSSRYLVKRTGEKVFLECVQDMDHENMFWYRQDPGLGLRLIYFSYDVKMKEKGDIPEGYSVSREKKERFSLILESASTNQTSMYLCASSELAGFETQYFGPGTRLLVL.

This clonotype was detected ten times or more. This rearrangement joins TRBV7-2 to TRBJ2-3; D is undetermined. CDR1 and CDR2 from the germline V gene are SGHTA and FQGNSA. There are 15 residues in the CDR3. V was cut by 5 bases and J by 4 bases, with 16 bases left in between. CDR3 in amino acids: CASSANFGSADTQYF. In DNA form, the CDR3 reads TGTGCCAGCAGCGCGAATTTTGGGTCGGCAGATACGCAGTATTTT.

For this clonotype: One base away lies a much larger clone, so this may be a sequencing read error. The chain uses TRBV7-8 and TRBJ2-3; D unclear. The CDR3 totals 13 residues. Germline CDR1 SGHVS, CDR2 FQNEAQ. The CDR3 DNA reads TGTGCCAGCAGCTCCTCGGGTCCCGCTACGCAGGATTTT. It yields the protein CASSSSGPATQDF.

This chain links TRBV11-2 with TRBJ1-2; D might be TRBD1 (6 bases). This CDR3 has 12 amino acids. The V end was cut by 8 bases, the J end by 5 bases, with 12 bases between. CDR1 and CDR2 (germline): SGHAT, FQNNGV. The CDR3 here is CASQGGGYGYTF. The CDR3 DNA reads TGTGCCAGCCAAGGGGGAGGATATGGCTACACCTTC.

This clonotype was seen repeatedly, ten times or more. V gene TRBV29-1 combines with J gene TRBJ1-1; 7 nucleotides match TRBD1. The germline V gene has CDR1 SQVTM and CDR2 ANQGSEA. V lost 6 bases, J lost 0 bases, and 4 bases stayed unmatched. This CDR3 has 13 residues. Written as DNA, the CDR3 is TGCAGCGTGCGGGGACAGCTGAACACTGAAGCTTTCTTT. Protein: CSVRGQLNTEAFF. Filled out from reference TRBV29-1 and TRBJ1-1, the complete variable domain reads SAVISQKPSRDICQRGTSLTIQCQVDSQVTMMFWYRQQPGQSLTLIATANQGSEATYESGFVIDKFPISRPNLTFSTLTVSNMSPEDSSIYLCSVRGQLNTEAFFGQGTRLTVV.